A single sample is the source of the 9 T cell receptor beta chains below, sequenced in a study of CD8+ T cells in alopecia areata. Sequencing templates came from extracted RNA that was reverse transcribed into cDNA. Sequencing used immunoSEQ multiplex PCR; TCRdb keeps in-frame clones, though not all of them. The sample has roughly 100,000 clones; more than 75% are singletons. Treatment reported: oral pan-JAK inhibitor, 5-10 mg twice daily. Sequencing was performed on CD8+ T cells sorted from blood, taken at week 34, from a patient treated with tofacitinib. The receptors shown here come from a human donor with alopecia areata.

This chain uses TRBV29-1 with TRBJ2-1; D may be TRBD2 (5 bases). This CDR3 is 13 amino acids long. CDR1 is SQVTM, CDR2 ANQGSEA, per germline. Trimming removed 6 bases at V and 0 bases at J, with 9 bases between. The CDR3 spells CSVAGISYNEQFF. The CDR3 DNA reads TGCAGCGTCGCCGGGATCTCCTACAATGAGCAGTTCTTC.

This chain links TRBV29-1 with TRBJ1-1; D not certain. The CDR3 sequence is 17 residues long. Germline lookup yields CDR1 SQVTM and CDR2 ANQGSEA. The ends were cut back, 3 bases at V and 6 bases at J, with 26 bases in the middle. Here the CDR3 reads CSVEYQAPLSGPAEAFF. The CDR3 region has the DNA TGCAGCGTTGAGTATCAAGCACCACTCTCGGGCCCCGCTGAAGCTTTCTTT.

CDR3 protein: CASSPGFDTQYF. In nucleotides, the CDR3 is TGCGCCAGCAGCCCAGGGTTCGATACGCAGTATTTT. The J gene is TRBJ2-3, the V gene TRBV5-1, with a weak D call TRBD1 (5 bases). Looked up from germline, CDR1 is SGHRS and CDR2 is YFSETQ. The V gene lost 4 bases and the J gene lost 6 bases, with 9 bases spanning the gap. CDR3 length equals 12 residues. The entire variable domain, with the rest obtained from reference TRBV5-1 and TRBJ2-3, is as follows: KAGVTQTPRYLIKTRGQQVTLSCSPISGHRSVSWYQQTPGQGLQFLFEYFSETQRNKGNFPGRFSGRQFSNSRSEMNVSTLELGDSALYLCASSPGFDTQYFGPGTRLTVL.

The CDR3 spells CASRQTSGGFYNEQFF. For the CDR3, the DNA is TGTGCCAGCAGACAGACTAGCGGGGGCTTCTACAATGAGCAGTTCTTC. The rearrangement joins TRBV2 to TRBJ2-1, with 12 bases lining up with TRBD2. Germline CDR1 reads SNHLY; CDR2 reads FYNNEI. V lost 6 bases, J lost 3 bases, and 6 bases stayed unmatched. The CDR3 is 16 amino acids.

This rearrangement joins TRBV16 to TRBJ2-7; possibly TRBD1 for D (5 bases). This CDR3 spans 15 amino acids. CDR1 KGHSY and CDR2 FQNENV come from the germline V gene. The V end was cut by 7 bases, the J end by 4 bases, with 20 bases between. CDR3: CASIFGHPGSYEQYF. The CDR3 nucleotides read TGTGCCAGCATCTTCGGACACCCCGGGTCATACGAGCAGTACTTC.

The chain is built from TRBV25-1 and TRBJ2-2, with D perhaps matching TRBD1 or TRBD2 (5 bases each). Germline V CDR1 and CDR2: MGHDK, SYGVNS. The CDR3 sequence is 18 residues long. Trimming took off 4 bases at V and 3 bases at J, with 21 bases between the two ends. This chain's CDR3 is CASSGPGKPGPHTGELFF. The CDR3, as DNA: TGTGCCAGCAGTGGCCCAGGGAAACCGGGACCACACACCGGGGAGCTGTTTTTT.

The V gene is TRBV27, the J gene TRBJ1-2, with D tentatively TRBD1 (5 bases). V lost 3 bases to trimming and J lost 6 bases, with 14 bases between them. The CDR3 spans 14 residues. Germline lookup yields CDR1 MNHEY and CDR2 SMNVEV (reference sequence). The CDR3 spells CASSFGGTRDGYTF. In DNA form, the CDR3 reads TGTGCCAGCAGTTTTGGAGGGACTAGGGATGGCTACACCTTC.

The chain recombines TRBV9 with TRBJ2-7; D may be TRBD1 (6 bases). The CDR3 is 15 amino acids. The V and J ends lost 2 bases and 3 bases respectively, with 15 bases between them. CDR1 SGDLS and CDR2 YYNGEE come from the germline V gene. CDR3 in DNA: TGTGCCAGCAGCGTTTGGGCAGGGGAATTCTACGAGCAGTACTTC. The encoded protein is CASSVWAGEFYEQYF.

This chain connects TRBV6-1 to TRBJ2-1; unclear D gene. Trimming stripped 4 bases from V and 9 bases from J, with 10 bases between. CDR1 MNHNS and CDR2 SASEGT come from the germline V gene. This CDR3 has 12 amino acids. CDR3 residues: CASSGLIGEQFF. CDR3 coding DNA: TGTGCCAGCAGTGGGCTAATCGGTGAGCAGTTCTTC.